This T cell receptor (beta chain) originates from a study of early T cells in non-severe SARS-CoV-2 infection. For the study at large: Bulk RNA taken from unsorted whole blood was sequenced, leaving chains unpaired.

This clonotype was found many times. No antigen is known for it. Study-wide results and limits: Sequences matched to VDJdb favored anti-spike CD8 responses, while private and CD4 specificities were missed.

The CDR3 has 15 residues. V was trimmed by 1 base and J by 0 bases, leaving 10 bases between them. The germline CDR1 and CDR2 sequences are LGHNA and YSLEER. Attachment of unique molecular identifiers to individual cDNA molecules was performed. TCRdb re-derived calls from the 5' RACE reads in MiXCR, one entry per CDR3 protein. The sample holds about 22,000 distinct CDR3 sequences; 3.5% to 5.5% are singletons and the top ten take 20%. This receptor was taken from an adult who was a healthcare worker with PCR-confirmed SARS-CoV-2 infection or an uninfected control (not recorded which). J is TRBJ2-7 and V is TRBV4-3, with a possible D match to TRBD1 (5 bases). The sample comprised whole blood. The CDR3 reads CASSQGLTDSYEQYF. CDR3 sequence (DNA): TGCGCCAGCAGCCAAGGACTGACAGACTCCTACGAGCAGTACTTC.